This T cell receptor beta chain was captured in a study of beta chain features in type 1 diabetes. TCRB transcripts that were expressed got sequenced, as all of the isolated RNA had been reverse transcribed. Clones were sequenced by immunoSEQ multiplex PCR, and TCRdb holds only the in-frame ones, with some missing. The sample lists more than 300,000 clones, around 15% seen once, with approximately 0.02% in the top ten. The CDR3 totals 14 residues. V lost 3 bases and J 5 bases, leaving 11 bases between the germline ends. CDR1 MDHEN and CDR2 SYDVKM come from the germline V gene. Findings and caveats of the study: Naive, central memory and Treg TCRB repertoires appeared more alike in patients than in healthy donors.

A few counts support this clone. The target antigen is unknown. Researchers reported sorting CD4+ naive, central memory, regulatory and stem cell-like memory cells via CD45RO/CCR7/CD25/CD127/CD95/CD27. The V gene is TRBV28, the J gene TRBJ1-5; D is unclear. Material for sequencing was naive CD4+ T cells from blood. The receptor was derived from a woman aged 18-35 years in good health. The CDR3 bases are TGTGCCAGCAGTTTGGCCCCCCCATATCAGCCCCAGCATTTT. Translated: CASSLAPPYQPQHF.